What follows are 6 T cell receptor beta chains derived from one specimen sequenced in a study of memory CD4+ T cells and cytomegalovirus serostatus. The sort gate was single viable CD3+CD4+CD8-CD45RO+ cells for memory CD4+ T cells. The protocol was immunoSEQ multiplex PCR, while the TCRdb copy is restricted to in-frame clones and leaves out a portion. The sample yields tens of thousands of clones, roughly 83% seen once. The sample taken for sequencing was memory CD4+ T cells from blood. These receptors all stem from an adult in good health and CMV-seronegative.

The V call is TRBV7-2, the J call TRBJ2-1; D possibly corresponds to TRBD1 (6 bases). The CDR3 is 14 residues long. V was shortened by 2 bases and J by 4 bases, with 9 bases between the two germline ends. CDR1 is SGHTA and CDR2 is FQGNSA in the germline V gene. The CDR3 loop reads CASSLNGQYNEQFF. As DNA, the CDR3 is TGTGCCAGCAGCTTAAACGGACAGTACAATGAGCAGTTCTTC.

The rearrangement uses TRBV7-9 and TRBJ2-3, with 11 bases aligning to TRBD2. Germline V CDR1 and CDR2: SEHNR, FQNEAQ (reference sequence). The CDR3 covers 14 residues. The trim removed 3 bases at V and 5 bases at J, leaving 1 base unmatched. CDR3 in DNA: TGTGCCAGCAGCTTGGGACTAGCGGTAGATACGCAGTATTTT. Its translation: CASSLGLAVDTQYF.

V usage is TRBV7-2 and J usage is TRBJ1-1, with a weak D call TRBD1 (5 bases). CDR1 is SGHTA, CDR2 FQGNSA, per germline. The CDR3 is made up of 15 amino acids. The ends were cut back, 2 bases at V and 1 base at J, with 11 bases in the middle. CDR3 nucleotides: TGTGCCAGCAGCTTAATCCGAGGGGCGAACACTGAAGCTTTCTTT. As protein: CASSLIRGANTEAFF.

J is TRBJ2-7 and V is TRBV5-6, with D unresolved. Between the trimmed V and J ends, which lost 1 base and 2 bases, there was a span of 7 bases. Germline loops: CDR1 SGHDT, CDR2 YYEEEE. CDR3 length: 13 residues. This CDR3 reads CASSLRPAYEQYF. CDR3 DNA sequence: TGTGCCAGCAGCTTGAGGCCTGCCTACGAGCAGTACTTC.

The CDR3 nucleotides are TGTGCCTGGGACAGTCTAACCACAGATACGCAGTATTTT. Its translation: CAWDSLTTDTQYF. The chain recombines TRBV30 with TRBJ2-3, with D perhaps TRBD1 (5 bases). V was clipped by 5 bases and J by 2 bases, with 11 bases between them. This CDR3 contains 13 residues. The germline CDR1 and CDR2 sequences are GTSNPN and SVGIG (reference sequence).

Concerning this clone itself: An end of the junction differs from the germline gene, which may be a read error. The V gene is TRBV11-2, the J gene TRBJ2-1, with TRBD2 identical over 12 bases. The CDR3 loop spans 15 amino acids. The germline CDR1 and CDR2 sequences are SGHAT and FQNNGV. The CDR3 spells CASSPSGRVHNEQLF. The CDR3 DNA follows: TGTGCCAGCAGTCCTAGCGGGAGGGTTCACAATGAGCAGCTCTTC.